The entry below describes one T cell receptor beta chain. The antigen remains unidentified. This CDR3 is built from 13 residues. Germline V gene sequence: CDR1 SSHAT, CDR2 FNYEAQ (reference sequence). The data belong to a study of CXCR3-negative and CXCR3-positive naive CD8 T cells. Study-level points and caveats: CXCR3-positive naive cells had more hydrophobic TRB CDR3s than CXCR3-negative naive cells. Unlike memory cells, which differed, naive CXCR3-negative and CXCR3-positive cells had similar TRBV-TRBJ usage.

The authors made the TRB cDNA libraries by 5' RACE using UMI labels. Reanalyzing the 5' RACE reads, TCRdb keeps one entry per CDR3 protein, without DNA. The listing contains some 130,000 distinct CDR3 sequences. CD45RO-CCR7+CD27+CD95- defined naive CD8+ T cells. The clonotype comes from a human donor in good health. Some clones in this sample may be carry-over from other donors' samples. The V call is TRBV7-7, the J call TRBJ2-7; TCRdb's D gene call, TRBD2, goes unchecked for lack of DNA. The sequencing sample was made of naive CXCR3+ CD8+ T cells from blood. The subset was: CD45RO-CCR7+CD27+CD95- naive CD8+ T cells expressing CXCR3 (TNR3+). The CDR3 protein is CASSPTGGYEQYF.